The 12 T cell receptor beta chains below all came from one sample that was sequenced in a study of T cells after yellow fever vaccination. In TCRdb, the 5' RACE reads were re-called with MiXCR into one record per CDR3 protein. Seen here are around 610,000 distinct CDR3 sequences, about 13% observed once, and the top ten hold more than 12%. The sequencing used PBMCs, collected on the day of the yellow fever booster vaccination. These TCRs come from a man aged 25-45 years who received the YFV17D yellow fever vaccine.

The J gene is TRBJ1-5, the V gene TRBV4-1, with TRBD1 as a possible D gene (5 bases). The CDR3 length is 14 residues. The V gene's germline CDR1 is MGHRA and CDR2 YSYEKL. Trimming removed 0 bases at V and 2 bases at J, with 5 bases between. DNA of the CDR3: TGCGCCAGCAGCCAAGAACAGGGCAATCAGCCCCAGCATTTT. Translated: CASSQEQGNQPQHF.

With regard to this clonotype: Just one base apart from a much larger clone, this may be a read error. The chain joins TRBV5-1 to TRBJ2-2; TRBD1 agrees at 8 bases. The length of the CDR3 is 14 residues. Germline trimming cut 3 bases from V and 3 bases from J; bases unmatched to any gene: 1. Germline CDR1 reads SGHRS; CDR2 reads YFSETQ. This CDR3 is CASSSGQDTGELFF. CDR3 DNA sequence: TGCGCCAGCAGCTCGGGACAGGACACCGGGGAGCTGTTTTTT.

The chain carries TRBV7-9 and TRBJ2-1, with TRBD2 matching 7 bases. Per the germline V gene, CDR1 is SEHNR and CDR2 is FQNEAQ (reference sequence). The CDR3 length is 16 residues. V lost 5 bases to trimming and J lost 7 bases; unmatched junction nucleotides: 14. DNA for the CDR3: TGTGCCAGCAGCCAGACCGGGACTAACAATAAGAATGAGCAGTTCTTC. This sequence encodes CASSQTGTNNKNEQFF.

The rearrangement joins TRBV30 to TRBJ2-1, with 11 positions matching TRBD2. Unmatched junction bases numbered 2, after V lost 2 bases and J lost 5 bases. Germline values: CDR1 GTSNPN, CDR2 SVGIG (reference sequence). There are 14 residues in the CDR3. CDR3 sequence (DNA): TGTGCCTGGAGTTCGGGACTAGCGGACAATGAGCAGTTCTTC. The encoded protein is CAWSSGLADNEQFF. Filled out from reference TRBV30 and TRBJ2-1, the complete variable domain reads SQTIHQWPATLVQPVGSPLSLECTVEGTSNPNLYWYRQAAGRGLQLLFYSVGIGQISSEVPQNLSASRPQDRQFILSSKKLLLSDSGFYLCAWSSGLADNEQFFGPGTRLTVL.

A few counts support this clonotype. V usage is TRBV20-1 and J usage is TRBJ2-2; D is possibly TRBD2 (5 bases). The V gene's germline CDR1 is DFQATT and CDR2 SNEGSKA (reference sequence). The CDR3 runs to 13 residues. V lost 7 bases and J 4 bases, leaving 13 bases between the germline ends. CDR3 coding DNA: TGCAGTGTTAAAAGTAGCGCCACCGGGGAGCTGTTTTTT. Translating gives CSVKSSATGELFF.

This clonotype was counted between two and nine times. The rearrangement uses TRBV19 and TRBJ2-1, with D possibly matching TRBD2 (6 bases). Trimming left V 4 bases short and J 4 bases short, with 11 bases between. This CDR3 has 14 amino acids. Germline CDR1 and CDR2: LNHDA and SQIVND (reference sequence). The chain's CDR3 is CASSKTGDYNEQFF. The CDR3 DNA reads TGTGCCAGTAGTAAAACGGGAGATTACAATGAGCAGTTCTTC.

This clonotype has a handful of counts. CDR3: CSARDPAGPGTEAFF. The CDR3 nucleotides read TGCAGTGCTAGAGATCCAGCGGGCCCCGGCACTGAAGCTTTCTTT. V is TRBV20-1 and J is TRBJ1-1; D is ambiguous. The CDR3 consists of 15 residues. Germline CDR1 DFQATT, CDR2 SNEGSKA (reference sequence). Trimming removed 0 bases from V and 4 bases from J, with 15 bases in between.

This CDR3 reads CSAGTAGELFF. For the CDR3, the DNA is TGCAGCGCTGGAACGGCTGGGGAGCTGTTTTTT. The rearrangement uses TRBV29-1 and TRBJ2-2; D gene unclear. The CDR3 totals 11 residues. CDR1 and CDR2 (germline): SQVTM, ANQGSEA. Trimming stripped 7 bases from V and 8 bases from J, with 11 bases between.

This clonotype showed up just a few times. V is TRBV20-1 and J is TRBJ2-6; D could derive from TRBD1 or TRBD2 (5 bases each). CDR3 size: 13 residues. Per germline, CDR1 DFQATT and CDR2 SNEGSKA (reference sequence). Trimming shortened V by 6 bases and J by 4 bases, and 10 bases separated the two germline ends. The DNA of the CDR3 is TGCAGTGCCGCCAGGGACGGGGCCAACGTCCTGACTTTC. It yields the protein CSAARDGANVLTF.

CDR3 bases: TGCGCCAGCAGCTTTACCCCGACGGGAGGGAGCCAAGAGACCCAGTACTTC. Translation gives CASSFTPTGGSQETQYF. The genes are TRBV5-1 and TRBJ2-5; the match to TRBD2 covers 8 bases. In germline, CDR1 is SGHRS, CDR2 YFSETQ. V lost 2 bases and J lost 1; bases outside the gene matches: 10. The CDR3 spans 17 residues.

The sample holds a few counts of this clonotype. The chain has TRBV7-2 and TRBJ1-5; D uncertain. Germline V gene data show CDR1 as SGHTA and CDR2 as FQGNSA. V lost 6 bases to trimming and J lost 4 bases, with 10 bases between them. The CDR3 has 13 residues. Here the CDR3 reads CASSSWANQPQHF. As DNA, the CDR3 is TGTGCCAGCAGTTCCTGGGCTAATCAGCCCCAGCATTTT. Using reference TRBV7-2 and TRBJ1-5 for the parts outside the CDR3, the full variable domain is GAGVSQSPSNKVTEKGKDVELRCDPISGHTALYWYRQSLGQGLEFLIYFQGNSAPDKSGLPSDRFSAERTGGSVSTLTIQRTQQEDSAVYLCASSSWANQPQHFGDGTRLSIL.

This clonotype was picked up one time. The chain has TRBV6-2 or TRBV6-3 and TRBJ2-3; maybe TRBD1 (5 bases). This CDR3 has 17 residues. Trimming shortened V by 7 bases and J by 2 bases, and 22 bases separated the two germline ends. Per the germline V gene, CDR1 is MNHEY and CDR2 is SVGEGT. Here the CDR3 reads CASTPHMTERFTDTQYF. The CDR3 DNA reads as TGTGCCAGCACCCCGCACATGACAGAGAGGTTCACAGATACGCAGTATTTT.